Listed here is a single TCR beta chain. The entry originates in a study of blood T cell repertoires in COVID-19. The wider study: Donors in the United States, Italy and Spain gave samples during acute or convalescent COVID-19.

The CDR3 consists of 16 residues. CDR1 and CDR2 from the germline V gene are GTSNPN and SVGIG (reference sequence). V dropped 2 bases and J dropped 7; count of bases not matched to a gene: 11. For recovered donors of Cohort 3, there were two negative PCRs, clearance, or symptom resolution. This table comes from immunoSEQ multiplex PCR, and its TCRdb copy is limited to in-frame clones, with some not included. Of around 200,000 clones listed, approximately 78% are singletons. This sequence joins TRBV30 and TRBJ2-4; 10 nucleotides match TRBD1. The origin of this receptor is a man aged 40-50 years who had recovered from COVID-19. The source material was PBMCs or T cells enriched from blood (not recorded which). The CDR3 loop reads CAWSPWTGGSRNIQYF. The CDR3 nucleotides are TGTGCCTGGAGTCCGTGGACAGGGGGTTCGCGCAACATTCAGTACTTC.